The T cell receptor (beta chain) described here comes from a study of prognosis after radiotherapy for stage I lung cancer. This CDR3 region has 15 residues. The V end lost 7 bases, the J end lost 3 bases, and 15 bases lay between the germline ends. Germline V gene lookup returns CDR1 MNHNS and CDR2 SASEGT. Genomic DNA was subjected to two-round multiplex PCR for amplification of TCR beta CDR3. Each TRBV and TRBJ gene had its own primer in the first PCR round. Each CDR3 protein gets one entry after TCRdb re-called the multiplex PCR reads with MiXCR. Of some 27,000 distinct CDR3 sequences in the sample, around 38% were seen once. This clonotype was counted ten times or more.

Source: PBMCs, taken before or after stereotactic body radiation therapy (not recorded which). V and J are TRBV6-1 and TRBJ2-2; D call uncertain. The TCR sequence derives from a donor aged 50 or older with non-small cell lung cancer. This CDR3 reads CASIKTVRDTGELFF. The CDR3 region has the DNA TGTGCCAGCATTAAAACAGTACGCGACACCGGGGAGCTGTTTTTT.